The 16 T cell receptor beta chains given below trace back to one sample, sequenced in a study of blood T cell repertoires in COVID-19. Produced via immunoSEQ multiplex PCR; TCRdb's table is partial and in-frame only. The sample has some 200,000 clones, roughly 88% seen once; the top ten hold 1.5%. Sequencing was carried out using peripheral blood. These TCRs come from a man between 18 and 35 years old with active or convalescent COVID-19.

V gene TRBV6-5 combines with J gene TRBJ2-7; D gene uncertain. The germline V gene has CDR1 MNHEY and CDR2 SVGAGI. This CDR3 is built from 13 residues. Trimming stripped 2 bases from V and 3 bases from J, with 8 bases between. In DNA form, the CDR3 reads TGTGCCAGCAGTTACGCCGACAACTACGAGCAGTACTTC. This sequence encodes CASSYADNYEQYF.

This chain uses TRBV7-9 with TRBJ2-2; D perhaps matches TRBD1 (6 bases). There are 18 residues in the CDR3. Germline V gives CDR1 SEHNR, CDR2 FQNEAQ (reference sequence). Deletions cut 2 bases from V and 0 bases from J, with 16 bases between. CDR3 protein: CASSLTRTGTPNTGELFF. CDR3 coding DNA: TGTGCCAGCAGCTTAACCCGCACCGGGACACCGAACACCGGGGAGCTGTTTTTT.

This clone appeared a single time. The CDR3 DNA reads as TGTGCCAGCTCACCATCGCCGGAGGGGAAGGGCAATGAGCAGTTCTTC. Residues: CASSPSPEGKGNEQFF. The chain links TRBV18 to TRBJ2-1; tentative D call: TRBD2 (6 bases). The CDR3 is made up of 16 amino acids. Trimming took 2 bases from V and 6 from J, leaving 17 bases between them. The germline V gene encodes CDR1 KGHSH and CDR2 LQKENI.

CDR3 DNA: TGTGCCAGCAGCAAAGACGGGGGACTAGCAGGGGAGACCCAGTACTTC. It is translated as CASSKDGGLAGETQYF. The gene calls are TRBV21-1 and TRBJ2-5; the table assigns TRBD2, which was not confirmed against the DNA. TRBV21-1 is a documented pseudogene. This CDR3 is 16 amino acids long.

The chain is built from TRBV18 and TRBJ2-7; TRBD1 matches 9 bases. This CDR3 is 15 amino acids long. The trim removed 0 bases at V and 3 bases at J, leaving 3 bases unmatched. Germline lookup yields CDR1 KGHSH and CDR2 LQKENI. CDR3 region: CASSPPTGGHYEQYF. In DNA form, the CDR3 reads TGTGCCAGCTCACCACCGACAGGGGGACACTACGAGCAGTACTTC.

The gene calls are TRBV19 and TRBJ2-1; 9 bases match TRBD2. Germline CDR1 is LNHDA and CDR2 is SQIVND (reference sequence). The CDR3 loop spans 15 amino acids. The V segment lost 3 bases and the J segment 5 bases; nucleotides outside the gene matches: 5. The CDR3 is CASSILAGMDNEQFF. CDR3 in DNA: TGTGCCAGTAGTATTCTAGCGGGAATGGACAATGAGCAGTTCTTC.

The CDR3 loop is CASSPPLAGGAETQYF. DNA of the CDR3: TGCGCCAGCAGCCCGCCGCTAGCGGGAGGTGCTGAGACCCAGTACTTC. The rearrangement joins TRBV5-1 to TRBJ2-5; the match to TRBD2 covers 11 bases. This CDR3 comprises 16 residues. The V and J ends lost 4 bases and 5 bases, in that order; junction bases with no gene match: 10. Germline V gene sequence: CDR1 SGHRS, CDR2 YFSETQ.

A few counts support this clone. V and J are TRBV25-1 and TRBJ2-1; D remains unclear. Trimming removed 1 base from V and 5 bases from J, with 15 bases in between. Germline V CDR1 and CDR2: MGHDK, SYGVNS. CDR3 length equals 16 residues. CDR3: CASSELGGLTDNEQFF. As DNA, the CDR3 is TGTGCCAGCAGTGAATTGGGTGGGCTGACCGACAATGAGCAGTTCTTC.

The chain recombines TRBV2 with TRBJ1-1; D is possibly TRBD1 (6 bases). Looked up from germline, CDR1 is SNHLY and CDR2 is FYNNEI. Trimming shortened V by 5 bases and J by 4 bases, and 14 bases separated the two germline ends. This CDR3 comprises 14 residues. The chain's CDR3 is CASSYHRDGTEAFF. The CDR3 nucleotides read TGTGCCAGCAGTTACCACAGGGATGGCACTGAAGCTTTCTTT.

The rearrangement links TRBV28 to TRBJ2-1; 8 bases are a match to TRBD2. Unmatched junction bases numbered 13, after V lost 8 bases and J lost 7 bases. Germline CDR1 is MDHEN and CDR2 is SYDVKM. The CDR3 sequence is 15 residues long. This chain's CDR3 is CASDPTSGSRNEQFF. The CDR3 DNA is TGTGCCAGCGATCCCACAAGCGGGAGTAGGAATGAGCAGTTCTTC. Complete variable domain (other parts from reference TRBV28 and TRBJ2-1): DVKVTQSSRYLVKRTGEKVFLECVQDMDHENMFWYRQDPGLGLRLIYFSYDVKMKEKGDIPEGYSVSREKKERFSLILESASTNQTSMYLCASDPTSGSRNEQFFGPGTRLTVL.

The rearrangement uses TRBV13 and TRBJ2-1; D unresolved. Looked up from germline, CDR1 is PRHDT and CDR2 is FYEKMQ (reference sequence). V was trimmed by 1 base and J by 5 bases, leaving 6 bases between them. The CDR3 spans 13 residues. This chain's CDR3 is CASSLDSNNEQFF. The DNA of the CDR3 is TGTGCCAGCAGCTTAGACTCAAACAATGAGCAGTTCTTC. Full variable domain (missing parts from reference TRBV13 and TRBJ2-1): AAGVIQSPRHLIKEKRETATLKCYPIPRHDTVYWYQQGPGQDPQFLISFYEKMQSDKGSIPDRFSAQQFSDYHSELNMSSLELGDSALYFCASSLDSNNEQFFGPGTRLTVL.

The chain is built from TRBV5-8 and TRBJ2-2; D is possibly TRBD2 (5 bases). Germline V gives CDR1 SGHTS, CDR2 YDEGEE. V gave up 4 bases and J gave up 6 bases, with 22 bases separating them. CDR3 length equals 17 residues. Written as DNA, the CDR3 is TGTGCCAGCAGCCCCCCATGGAGGAAGGGCAACGCCGGGGAGCTGTTTTTT. This encodes CASSPPWRKGNAGELFF.

The V call is TRBV19, the J call TRBJ2-1, with TRBD1 matching 12 bases. The CDR3 sequence is 16 residues long. Trimming at V came to 6 bases and at J to 8 bases, leaving 11 bases not matched to a gene. Germline lookup yields CDR1 LNHDA and CDR2 SQIVND (reference sequence). CDR3 sequence: CASRTAPGQGAYEQFF. CDR3 DNA: TGTGCCAGTAGGACCGCGCCGGGACAGGGGGCTTATGAGCAGTTCTTC.

V gene TRBV5-5 combines with J gene TRBJ1-5, with 7 bases identical to TRBD1. The V gene end was trimmed by 3 bases and the J gene end by 0 bases; junction bases not matched to a gene: 3. Germline CDR1 SGHKS, CDR2 YYEKEE (reference sequence). The CDR3 has 15 residues. In DNA, the CDR3 is TGTGCCAGCAGCTCTACAGGGGATAGCAATCAGCCCCAGCATTTT. Protein product: CASSSTGDSNQPQHF.

The chain is built from TRBV2 and TRBJ1-2; no reliable D call. Trimming took 8 bases from V and 2 from J, leaving 21 bases between them. Germline V gene sequence: CDR1 SNHLY, CDR2 FYNNEI. The CDR3 is made up of 16 amino acids. Here the CDR3 DNA reads TGTGCCAGCCGTAAGTCCCGAGCTGCATCCAACTATGGCTACACCTTC. Protein sequence: CASRKSRAASNYGYTF.

The rearrangement uses TRBV19 and TRBJ1-5; 7 bases are shared with TRBD1. The CDR3 totals 14 residues. With 6 bases clipped from V and 2 bases from J, the junction kept 4 bases outside the gene matches. Germline assignment: CDR1 LNHDA and CDR2 SQIVND (reference sequence). The CDR3 reads CASRPTGGNQPQHF. CDR3 DNA sequence: TGTGCCAGTAGACCTACAGGGGGCAATCAGCCCCAGCATTTT.